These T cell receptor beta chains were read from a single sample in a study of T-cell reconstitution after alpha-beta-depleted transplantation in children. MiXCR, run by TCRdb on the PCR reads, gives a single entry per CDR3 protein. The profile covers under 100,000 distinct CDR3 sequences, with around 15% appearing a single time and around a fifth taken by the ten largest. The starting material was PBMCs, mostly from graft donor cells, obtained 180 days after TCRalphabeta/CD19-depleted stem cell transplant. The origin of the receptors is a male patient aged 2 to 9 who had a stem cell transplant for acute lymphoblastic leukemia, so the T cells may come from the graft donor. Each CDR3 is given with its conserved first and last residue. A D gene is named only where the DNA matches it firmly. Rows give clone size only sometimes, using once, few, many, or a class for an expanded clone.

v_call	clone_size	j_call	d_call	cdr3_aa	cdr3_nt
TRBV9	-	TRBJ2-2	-	CASSPRSGGGELFF	TGTGCCAGCAGCCCACGGTCCGGCGGCGGGGAGCTGTTTTTT
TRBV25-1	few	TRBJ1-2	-	CASRAIGANYGYTF	TGTGCCAGCAGGGCCATAGGGGCTAACTATGGCTACACCTTC
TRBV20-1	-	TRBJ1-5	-	CSARDSRGYSNQPQHF	TGCAGTGCTAGAGATTCGCGGGGCTATAGCAATCAGCCCCAGCATTTT
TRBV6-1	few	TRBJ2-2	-	CASRPGTVNTGELFF	TGTGCCAGCAGACCCGGGACGGTTAACACCGGGGAGCTGTTTTTT
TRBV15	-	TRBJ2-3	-	CATQNQGDTQYF	TGTGCCACGCAAAATCAGGGTGATACGCAGTATTTT
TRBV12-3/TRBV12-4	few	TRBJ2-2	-	CASSLDNGELFF	TGTGCCAGCAGTTTGGATAACGGGGAGCTGTTTTTT
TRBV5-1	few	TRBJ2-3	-	CASNLVQGTDTQYF	TGCGCCAGCAATTTAGTCCAGGGGACAGATACGCAGTATTTT
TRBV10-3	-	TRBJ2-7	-	CAISDPSKGGLNYEQYF	TGTGCCATCAGTGATCCATCTAAGGGGGGTCTGAACTACGAGCAGTACTTC
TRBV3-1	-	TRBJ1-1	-	CASSPGRGSEAFF	TGTGCCAGCAGCCCAGGGAGAGGCTCTGAAGCTTTCTTT
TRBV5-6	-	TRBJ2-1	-	CASSLMDGEQFF	TGTGCCAGCAGCTTGATGGACGGTGAGCAGTTCTTC
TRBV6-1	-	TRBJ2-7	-	CASSGPYEQYF	TGTGCCAGCAGTGGCCCCTACGAGCAGTACTTC
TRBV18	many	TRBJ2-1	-	CASSPLPGGDEQFF	TGTGCCAGCTCACCCCTCCCGGGGGGCGATGAGCAGTTCTTC
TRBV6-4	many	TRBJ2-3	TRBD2	CASSLGLAGPTDTQYF	TGTGCCAGCAGCCTCGGACTAGCGGGACCCACAGATACGCAGTATTTT
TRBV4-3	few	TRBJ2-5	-	CASSQDGGGHQETQYF	TGCGCCAGCAGCCAAGATGGTGGAGGCCACCAAGAGACCCAGTACTTC
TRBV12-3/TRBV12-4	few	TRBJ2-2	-	CASRPQGTGELFF	TGTGCCAGCAGACCCCAAGGCACCGGGGAGCTGTTTTTT
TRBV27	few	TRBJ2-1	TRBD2	CASSRTSGTYNEQFF	TGTGCCAGCAGCCGAACTAGCGGTACCTACAATGAGCAGTTCTTC
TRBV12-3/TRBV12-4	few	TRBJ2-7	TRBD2	CASSLVAGGSYEQYF	TGTGCCAGCAGTTTAGTTGCGGGGGGCTCCTACGAGCAGTACTTC
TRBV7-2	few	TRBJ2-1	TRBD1	CASIPGTGTDEQFF	TGTGCCAGCATCCCCGGGACAGGGACAGACGAGCAGTTCTTC
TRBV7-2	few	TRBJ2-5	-	CATSDFLQETQYF	TGTGCCACCTCAGACTTTCTTCAAGAGACCCAGTACTTC
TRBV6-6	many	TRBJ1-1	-	CASSEYSTEAFF	TGTGCCAGCAGTGAGTACAGCACTGAAGCTTTCTTT
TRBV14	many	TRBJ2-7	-	CASSQGWLGTYEQYF	TGTGCCAGCAGCCAGGGGTGGCTAGGTACCTACGAGCAGTACTTC
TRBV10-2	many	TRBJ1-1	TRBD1	CASLTKEGATEAFF	TGCGCCAGCCTCACGAAGGAGGGGGCCACTGAAGCTTTCTTT
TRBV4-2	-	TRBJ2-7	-	CASSQERASYEQYF	TGTGCCAGCAGCCAAGAACGAGCTTCCTACGAGCAGTACTTC
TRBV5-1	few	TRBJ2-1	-	CASSLDALGEQFF	TGCGCCAGCAGCTTGGACGCCTTAGGTGAGCAGTTCTTC
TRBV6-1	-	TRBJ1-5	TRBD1	CASSLGTDNQPQHF	TGTGCCAGCAGTCTGGGGACAGACAATCAGCCCCAGCATTTT
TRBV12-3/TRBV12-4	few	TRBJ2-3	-	CATSVRGNTDTQYF	TGTGCTACCAGCGTCCGGGGTAACACAGATACGCAGTATTTT
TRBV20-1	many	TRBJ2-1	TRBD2	CSAPRIGRGEQFF	TGCAGTGCTCCCCGGATAGGGCGGGGGGAGCAGTTCTTC
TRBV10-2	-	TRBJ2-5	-	CASMALYQETQYF	TGCGCCAGCATGGCACTGTACCAAGAGACCCAGTACTTC
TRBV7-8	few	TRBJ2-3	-	CASSPAGGSTDTQYF	TGTGCCAGCAGTCCTGCCGGGGGAAGCACAGATACGCAGTATTTT
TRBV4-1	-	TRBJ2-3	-	CASSQGRTDTQYF	TGCGCCAGCAGCCAAGGGCGTACAGATACGCAGTATTTT
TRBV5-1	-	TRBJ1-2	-	CASTPTGGDGYTF	TGCGCCAGCACGCCGACAGGCGGCGATGGCTACACCTTC
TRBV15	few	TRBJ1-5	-	CATSVGGGSDQPQHF	TGTGCCACCAGCGTAGGCGGGGGTTCAGATCAGCCCCAGCATTTT
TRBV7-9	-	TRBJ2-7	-	CASSFPERSKYYEQYF	TGTGCCAGCAGCTTCCCGGAGAGGTCGAAGTACTACGAGCAGTACTTC
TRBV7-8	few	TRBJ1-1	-	CASSISGRGRMNTEAFF	TGTGCCAGCAGCATCTCAGGGCGAGGGAGGATGAACACTGAAGCTTTCTTT
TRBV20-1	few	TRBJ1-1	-	CSAAISSGPSLNTEAFF	TGCAGTGCTGCCATTAGTTCAGGCCCGAGTTTAAACACTGAAGCTTTCTTT
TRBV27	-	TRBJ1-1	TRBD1	CASSYRGRNTEAFF	TGTGCCAGCAGTTACAGGGGGCGCAACACTGAAGCTTTCTTT
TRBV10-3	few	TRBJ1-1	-	CAISDQWAREAFF	TGTGCCATCAGTGACCAATGGGCACGGGAAGCTTTCTTT
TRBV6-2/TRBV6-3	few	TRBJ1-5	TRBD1	CASSELSGGHQPQHF	TGTGCCAGCAGCGAACTCTCAGGGGGCCATCAGCCCCAGCATTTT
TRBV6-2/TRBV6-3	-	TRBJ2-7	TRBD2	CASSYNRLAERYEQYF	TGTGCCAGCAGTTACAATCGACTAGCCGAAAGATACGAGCAGTACTTC
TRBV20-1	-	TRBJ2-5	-	CSAGRGETQYF	TGCAGTGCGGGCCGGGGGGAGACCCAGTACTTC
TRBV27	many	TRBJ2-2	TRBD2	CASQSRRERITGELFF	TGTGCCAGCCAAAGCCGGCGGGAGAGAATTACCGGGGAGCTGTTTTTT
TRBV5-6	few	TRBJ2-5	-	CASSPMRRLETQYF	TGTGCCAGCAGCCCAATGAGGAGGCTTGAGACCCAGTACTTC
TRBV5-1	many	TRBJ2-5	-	CASSLNIVQETQYF	TGCGCCAGCAGCTTAAATATCGTCCAAGAGACCCAGTACTTC
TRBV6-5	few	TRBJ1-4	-	CASSYVSIGEKLFF	TGTGCCAGCAGTTACGTTTCGATTGGGGAAAAACTGTTTTTT
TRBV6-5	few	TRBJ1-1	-	CASSYSGASGLGTEAFF	TGTGCCAGCAGTTACTCGGGTGCGTCGGGGCTGGGTACTGAAGCTTTCTTT
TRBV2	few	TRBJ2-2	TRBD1	CASSASGTGLAGELFF	TGTGCCAGCAGTGCATCCGGGACAGGGTTGGCCGGGGAGCTGTTTTTT
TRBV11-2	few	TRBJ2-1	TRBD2	CASSLYPRLGLAGIPYNEQFF	TGTGCCAGCAGCCTTTACCCCAGACTGGGACTAGCGGGGATCCCCTACAATGAGCAGTTCTTC
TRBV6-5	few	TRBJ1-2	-	CASSYIGNYGYTF	TGTGCCAGCAGTTACATAGGAAACTATGGCTACACCTTC
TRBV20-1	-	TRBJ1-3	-	CSARWGVVGNTIYF	TGCAGTGCTAGATGGGGGGTGGTGGGTAACACCATATATTTT
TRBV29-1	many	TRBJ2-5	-	CSATGTDQETQYF	TGCAGCGCTACAGGGACGGACCAAGAGACCCAGTACTTC
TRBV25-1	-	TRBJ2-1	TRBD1	CASSLGTGRNSEQFF	TGTGCCAGCAGTCTCGGGACAGGGAGGAATAGTGAGCAGTTCTTC
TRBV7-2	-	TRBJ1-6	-	CASSPTPPGNGSPLHF	TGTGCCAGCAGCCCAACCCCCCCAGGGAACGGTTCACCCCTCCACTTT
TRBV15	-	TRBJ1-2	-	CATSRDPADNYGDTF	TGTGCCACCAGCAGAGATCCAGCGGACAACTATGGCGACACCTTC
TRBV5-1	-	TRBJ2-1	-	CASSFSNEQFF	TGCGCCAGCAGCTTCAGCAATGAGCAGTTCTTC